Below, 18 T cell receptor beta chains from the same sample are listed, as sequenced in a study of shared clonotypes between healthy human individuals. The table came from immunoSEQ multiplex PCR; TCRdb's copy has only in-frame clones and leaves some out. The table has over a million clones, 95% to 99% seen once. Sequencing used naive CD4+ T cells sorted from blood. Subset specified: CD45RA+ positively selected. All receptors come from a man between 25 and 39 years old in good health.

The J gene is TRBJ2-1, the V gene TRBV28, with D perhaps matching TRBD2 (5 bases). CDR3 size: 14 residues. CDR1 is MDHEN, CDR2 SYDVKM, per germline. The germline V and J ends were trimmed by 4 bases and 9 bases, with 16 bases remaining between them. CDR3 protein: CASSYTRRGFEQFF. CDR3 DNA sequence: TGTGCCAGCAGTTACACCAGACGAGGGTTTGAGCAGTTCTTC.

The V gene is TRBV27, the J gene TRBJ2-5, with 10 bases that match TRBD2. The CDR3 loop spans 16 amino acids. Trimming removed 2 bases from V and 4 bases from J; junction bases left unmatched: 7. Germline V gene sequence: CDR1 MNHEY, CDR2 SMNVEV (reference sequence). This CDR3 reads CASSLRPSGSLETQYF. In nucleotides, the CDR3 is TGTGCCAGCAGTTTAAGGCCTAGCGGGAGTTTAGAGACCCAGTACTTC.

As regards this clone: Other DNA sequences from this sample encode an identical CDR3 as well. This chain uses TRBV7-9 with TRBJ2-3, with a weak D call TRBD2 (5 bases). This CDR3 has 13 residues. Germline lookup yields CDR1 SEHNR and CDR2 FQNEAQ (reference sequence). V lost 2 bases and J 4 bases, leaving 7 bases between the germline ends. In DNA form, the CDR3 reads TGTGCCAGCAGCTTAACCGGGGCAGATACGCAGTATTTT. It codes for CASSLTGADTQYF. Full variable domain (remainder filled in from reference TRBV7-9 and TRBJ2-3): DTGVSQNPRHKITKRGQNVTFRCDPISEHNRLYWYRQTLGQGPEFLTYFQNEAQLEKSRLLSDRFSAERPKGSFSTLEIQRTEQGDSAMYLCASSLTGADTQYFGPGTRLTVL.

The gene calls are TRBV7-6 and TRBJ1-2; D unresolved. V gave up 1 base and J gave up 6 bases, with 15 bases separating them. The CDR3 sequence is 15 residues long. Germline V gene lookup returns CDR1 SGHVS and CDR2 FNYEAQ. The CDR3 is CASSLGRTKGDGYTF. Here the CDR3 DNA reads TGTGCCAGCAGCTTAGGCAGAACGAAGGGCGATGGCTACACCTTC.

The chain recombines TRBV10-3 with TRBJ2-1; D perhaps matches TRBD2 (6 bases). Germline V gene sequence: CDR1 ENHRY, CDR2 SYGVKD. The CDR3 runs to 16 residues. The V end lost 8 bases, the J end lost 0 bases, and 17 bases lay between the germline ends. The CDR3 DNA reads TGTGCCATCCCACTGGGAGGACGCAGCTCCTACAATGAGCAGTTCTTC. Translated, it gives CAIPLGGRSSYNEQFF.

This clone appeared once. The rearrangement uses TRBV2 and TRBJ2-1; D unclear. The CDR3 spans 15 residues. V lost 5 bases to trimming and J lost 2 bases, with 13 bases between them. Germline CDR1 is SNHLY and CDR2 is FYNNEI. The CDR3 is CASSPKTPAYNEQFF. The CDR3 DNA reads as TGTGCCAGCAGTCCTAAAACTCCAGCCTACAATGAGCAGTTCTTC.

This rearrangement joins TRBV5-1 to TRBJ1-1; 8 bases are shared with TRBD1. The V segment lost 4 bases and the J segment 4 bases; nucleotides outside the gene matches: 6. CDR1 and CDR2 (germline): SGHRS, YFSETQ. This CDR3 has 14 residues. The CDR3 loop reads CASSVDRVATEAFF. The CDR3 DNA reads TGCGCCAGCAGCGTGGACAGGGTCGCCACTGAAGCTTTCTTT.

The chain has TRBV6-5 and TRBJ2-7; weak D call: TRBD1 (7 bases). The CDR3 contains 15 residues. CDR1 and CDR2 (germline): MNHEY, SVGAGI. V was trimmed by 6 bases and J by 1 base, leaving 16 bases between them. For the CDR3, the DNA is TGTGCCAGCAGCACCAGGGGGGAAGCGTCCTACGAGCAGTACTTC. As protein: CASSTRGEASYEQYF.

CDR3 sequence (DNA): TGCAGCGTTGGACGCGGGACTAGATCCTACGAGCAGTACTTC. Its translation: CSVGRGTRSYEQYF. The genes are TRBV29-1 and TRBJ2-7, with 8 bases that match TRBD2. Germline CDR1 and CDR2: SQVTM and ANQGSEA. The CDR3 runs to 14 residues. J lost 1 base, V lost 4 bases, and 6 bases had no gene match.

CDR3 sequence (DNA): TGTGCCAGTAGTATCGGACAGTGGATAGGACAAGCTTTCTTT. Protein sequence: CASSIGQWIGQAFF. The V call is TRBV19, the J call TRBJ1-1; D perhaps matches TRBD1 (6 bases). V was trimmed by 3 bases and J by 9 bases, leaving 17 bases between them. The CDR3 is 14 amino acids. Germline loops: CDR1 LNHDA, CDR2 SQIVND (reference sequence). Full variable domain (outside the CDR3, taken from reference TRBV19 and TRBJ1-1): DGGITQSPKYLFRKEGQNVTLSCEQNLNHDAMYWYRQDPGQGLRLIYYSQIVNDFQKGDIAEGYSVSREKKESFPLTVTSAQKNPTAFYLCASSIGQWIGQAFFGQGTRLTVV.

In its sample, this clone was seen once. The chain combines TRBV11-3 with TRBJ2-7, with TRBD2 identical over 9 bases. This CDR3 has 19 residues. The V gene end was trimmed by 2 bases and the J gene end by 7 bases; junction bases not matched to a gene: 21. Germline V gene data show CDR1 as SGHNT and CDR2 as YENEEA. Written as DNA, the CDR3 is TGTGCCAGCAGCTTATTTAACACGGGTCTAGCGGGAACCTTTTGGGAGCAGTACTTC. As protein: CASSLFNTGLAGTFWEQYF.

The chain couples TRBV5-8 to TRBJ1-2; tentative D call: TRBD1 (5 bases). V was cut by 4 bases and J by 2 bases, with 21 bases left in between. From germline, CDR1 is SGHTS and CDR2 YDEGEE. The CDR3 sequence is 17 residues long. Here the CDR3 reads CASSPVRGEGTNYGYTF. CDR3 DNA sequence: TGTGCCAGCAGCCCGGTGAGGGGTGAAGGGACCAACTATGGCTACACCTTC.

This chain links TRBV9 with TRBJ2-3, with 11 bases aligning to TRBD2. Germline V gene sequence: CDR1 SGDLS, CDR2 YYNGEE. Losses at the gene ends were 3 bases for V and 0 bases for J; bases not matched to a gene: 9. The CDR3 has 18 amino acids. This chain's CDR3 is CASSAHGTSGRSTDTQYF. DNA of the CDR3: TGTGCCAGCAGCGCTCACGGGACTAGCGGTCGGAGCACAGATACGCAGTATTTT.

CDR3 bases: TGCAGCAGTTTCGGAGGCGGGGGTGAAAAACTGTTTTTT. Translation: CSSFGGGGEKLFF. This sequence joins TRBV29-1 and TRBJ1-4; D might be TRBD1 (5 bases). There are 13 residues in the CDR3. Germline V lookup: CDR1 SQVTM, CDR2 ANQGSEA. Trimming took off 8 bases at V and 7 bases at J, with 17 bases between the two ends.

This chain connects TRBV7-9 to TRBJ2-3, with 10 bases aligning to TRBD2. CDR1 and CDR2 from the germline V gene are SEHNR and FQNEAQ (reference sequence). This CDR3 has 18 amino acids. The V and J ends lost 3 bases and 6 bases, in that order; junction bases with no gene match: 15. CDR3 coding DNA: TGTGCCAGCAGCTTCCTCCAAGGGGCTAGCGGGAGTTGGGATACGCAGTATTTT. Encoded protein: CASSFLQGASGSWDTQYF.

V usage is TRBV30 and J usage is TRBJ2-2, with 13 bases matching TRBD2. CDR3 length: 17 residues. Germline CDR1 reads GTSNPN; CDR2 reads SVGIG (reference sequence). Trimming removed 2 bases from V and 5 bases from J; junction bases left unmatched: 8. CDR3 coding DNA: TGTGCCTGGAGTCCCGGACTAGCGGGAGTCTTAACCGGGGAGCTGTTTTTT. Amino acid sequence: CAWSPGLAGVLTGELFF.

The CDR3 sequence is CASSSLRGQGSYEQYF. The CDR3 DNA reads as TGTGCCAGCAGCTCTCTTAGGGGACAGGGAAGCTACGAGCAGTACTTC. The chain uses TRBV11-2 and TRBJ2-7; 9 bases line up with TRBD1. Germline V gives CDR1 SGHAT, CDR2 FQNNGV. This CDR3 contains 16 residues. Trimming took 4 bases from V and 3 from J; bases not matched to a gene: 10.

CDR3 DNA: TGTGCCAGCAGCTTACCAGGGGGCACAGATACGCAGTATTTT. Translating gives CASSLPGGTDTQYF. The rearrangement joins TRBV7-9 to TRBJ2-3; D may be TRBD1 (6 bases). The V gene lost 2 bases and the J gene lost 1 base, with 7 bases spanning the gap. The CDR3 is 14 residues long. Per germline, CDR1 SEHNR and CDR2 FQNEAQ (reference sequence).